Sequencing of this T cell receptor (beta chain) was carried out in a study of vaccination effects on CD4 cells after COVID-19. The study, taken as a whole, reports: Relatively few convalescent patients took part in the study, which had no early post-infection timepoints.

Repertoires were generated with immunoSEQ multiplex PCR, while TCRdb's copy carries only in-frame clones and drops some. The table includes just over 55,000 clones, just under 80% detected once. Following culture for about ten days, CD4+ T cells were isolated. It was two doses of either the BNT162b2 or mRNA-1273 vaccine that participants received. Vaccine recipients, nucleocapsid antibody negative, had no prior SARS-CoV-2 infection. Researchers swapped half the medium for IL-2 medium on both days 3 and 7. In germline, CDR1 is ENHRY, CDR2 SYGVKD. The CDR3 is 15 amino acids. Trimming shortened V by 11 bases and J by 1 base, and 20 bases separated the two germline ends. On this clone itself: Its target is unknown.

V usage is TRBV10-3 and J usage is TRBJ1-2; possible D gene TRBD1, 5 bases. The sequencing here drew on CD4+ T cells from PBMCs cultured without peptide, taken after COVID-19 vaccination. This sequence originates from a human donor who received a COVID-19 vaccine. The CDR3 here is CASTPIGGGNYGYTF. The CDR3 coding sequence is TGTGCCTCGACCCCCATCGGGGGGGGTAACTATGGCTACACCTTC.